This is a list of T cell receptor beta chains from one sample in a study of cytomegalovirus exposure and HLA in healthy donors. The assay was immunoSEQ multiplex PCR, and TCRdb's table has in-frame clones only and misses some. This sample has 99,000 or so clones, with around 80% found just once. The sequenced sample consisted of PBMCs. The receptors shown here come from a woman aged 40 to 50 in good health and CMV-seronegative. The CDR3 runs from the conserved cysteine through the conserved F or W. D genes are given only for firm matches. Expanded clones get a size class; other rows say once, few or many, or leave the size out.

size: -
D: -
V: TRBV7-6
J: TRBJ1-1
CDR3: CASSYPGAAEAFF
DNA: TGTGCCAGCAGCTACCCAGGGGCCGCTGAAGCTTTCTTT

size: -
D: -
V: TRBV29-1
J: TRBJ1-1
CDR3: CGVGGPATEAFF
DNA: TGCGGCGTTGGGGGGCCCGCCACTGAAGCTTTCTTT

size: -
D: -
V: TRBV5-1
J: TRBJ1-1
CDR3: CASSGGRGGNTEAFF
DNA: TGCGCCAGCAGCGGGGGCCGCGGGGGGAACACTGAAGCTTTCTTT

size: -
D: TRBD2
V: TRBV7-8
J: TRBJ2-1
CDR3: CASSFSSLAGVHHEQFF
DNA: TGTGCCAGCAGCTTTTCGTCTCTAGCGGGAGTTCACCATGAGCAGTTCTTC

size: few
D: TRBD1
V: TRBV30
J: TRBJ1-5
CDR3: CAWSEDRGDQPQHF
DNA: TGTGCCTGGAGCGAGGACAGGGGAGATCAGCCCCAGCATTTT

size: -
D: TRBD1
V: TRBV4-3
J: TRBJ2-5
CDR3: CASSQARTGGFLVETQYF
DNA: TGCGCCAGCAGCCAAGCCAGGACAGGGGGTTTTCTGGTGGAGACCCAGTACTTC

size: -
D: -
V: TRBV7-3
J: TRBJ2-1
CDR3: CASSKGSLMVGEQFF
DNA: TGTGCCAGCAGCAAAGGGAGCCTAATGGTAGGTGAGCAGTTCTTC

size: -
D: TRBD1
V: TRBV7-2
J: TRBJ2-7
CDR3: CASSLRTGQTYEQYF
DNA: TGTGCCAGCAGTCTACGGACGGGACAGACCTACGAACAGTACTTC

size: once
D: TRBD1
V: TRBV6-5
J: TRBJ2-1
CDR3: CASRGGSSYNEQFF
DNA: TGTGCCAGCAGAGGGGGCTCCTCCTACAATGAGCAGTTCTTC

size: -
D: TRBD1
V: TRBV30
J: TRBJ2-7
CDR3: CAWRHRGPYEQYF
DNA: TGTGCCTGGAGACACAGGGGCCCCTACGAGCAGTACTTC

size: once
D: -
V: TRBV2
J: TRBJ1-3
CDR3: CASTPVSGNTIYF
DNA: TGTGCCAGCACCCCAGTCTCTGGAAACACCATATATTTT

size: -
D: -
V: TRBV29-1
J: TRBJ2-1
CDR3: CSVENPSSSWAYNEQFF
DNA: TGCAGCGTTGAAAACCCTTCTAGCTCGTGGGCCTACAATGAGCAGTTCTTC

size: few
D: TRBD1
V: TRBV13
J: TRBJ2-7
CDR3: CASSLGQGAGEQYF
DNA: TGTGCCAGCAGCTTAGGGCAGGGGGCGGGGGAGCAGTACTTC

size: -
D: -
V: TRBV27
J: TRBJ1-1
CDR3: CASRVGLEAFF
DNA: TGTGCCAGCAGGGTCGGACTTGAAGCTTTCTTT

size: -
D: -
V: TRBV19
J: TRBJ2-2
CDR3: CASRFGGTGELFF
DNA: TGTGCCAGTAGGTTTGGAGGTACCGGGGAGCTGTTTTTT

size: once
D: -
V: TRBV7-9
J: TRBJ1-2
CDR3: CSSSTARAGTNYGYTF
DNA: TGTTCCAGCAGCACCGCCAGGGCAGGAACTAACTATGGCTACACCTTC

size: -
D: TRBD1
V: TRBV7-2
J: TRBJ2-7
CDR3: CASSFGQGHEQYF
DNA: TGTGCCAGCAGCTTTGGACAGGGACACGAGCAGTACTTC

size: -
D: -
V: TRBV27
J: TRBJ2-5
CDR3: CASSPYGETQYF
DNA: TGTGCCAGCAGCCCCTATGGAGAGACCCAGTACTTC

size: few
D: -
V: TRBV14
J: TRBJ1-3
CDR3: CASTRGWGPFSGNTIYF
DNA: TGTGCCAGCACCAGGGGATGGGGACCCTTCTCTGGAAACACCATATATTTT

size: -
D: -
V: TRBV7-9
J: TRBJ1-4
CDR3: CASSLAAGAGRKLFF
DNA: TGTGCCAGCAGCTTAGCAGCGGGGGCTGGGAGGAAACTGTTTTTT

size: few
D: TRBD2
V: TRBV30
J: TRBJ2-2
CDR3: CAWSTSGGFTGELFF
DNA: TGTGCCTGGAGTACCAGCGGGGGCTTCACCGGGGAGCTGTTTTTT

size: -
D: TRBD1
V: TRBV5-6
J: TRBJ2-1
CDR3: CASSVTGTGTFYNEQFF
DNA: TGTGCCAGCAGCGTAACCGGGACAGGGACATTTTACAATGAGCAGTTCTTC

size: -
D: -
V: TRBV9
J: TRBJ2-7
CDR3: CASSAKTARRLAVLF
DNA: TGTGCCAGCAGCGCGAAGACAGCCCGAAGGTTAGCGGTTCTCTTC

size: once
D: -
V: TRBV4-3
J: TRBJ2-7
CDR3: CASSQDSEHYEQYF
DNA: TGCGCCAGCAGCCAAGATAGTGAGCACTACGAGCAGTACTTC

size: -
D: -
V: TRBV4-1
J: TRBJ2-7
CDR3: CASSHDGSSYEQYF
DNA: TGCGCCAGCAGCCATGACGGGAGCTCCTACGAGCAGTACTTC

size: -
D: -
V: TRBV28
J: TRBJ1-2
CDR3: CASSLLGGPDYGYTF
DNA: TGTGCCAGCAGTTTATTGGGGGGGCCGGACTATGGCTACACCTTC

size: -
D: -
V: TRBV7-2
J: TRBJ2-3
CDR3: CASSLVPAADTQYF
DNA: TGTGCCAGCAGCTTAGTCCCGGCGGCAGATACGCAGTATTTT

size: -
D: -
V: TRBV11-3
J: TRBJ2-1
CDR3: CASSPSAAGVLEQFF
DNA: TGTGCCAGCAGCCCCTCAGCGGCCGGGGTTCTTGAGCAGTTCTTC

size: -
D: -
V: TRBV27
J: TRBJ2-6
CDR3: CASSSSVGVSGANVLTF
DNA: TGTGCCAGCAGTTCTAGCGTAGGGGTCTCTGGGGCCAACGTCCTGACTTTC

size: -
D: -
V: TRBV5-6
J: TRBJ2-5
CDR3: CASSLDRYLQETQYF
DNA: TGTGCCAGCAGCCTAGACAGGTACCTACAAGAGACCCAGTACTTC